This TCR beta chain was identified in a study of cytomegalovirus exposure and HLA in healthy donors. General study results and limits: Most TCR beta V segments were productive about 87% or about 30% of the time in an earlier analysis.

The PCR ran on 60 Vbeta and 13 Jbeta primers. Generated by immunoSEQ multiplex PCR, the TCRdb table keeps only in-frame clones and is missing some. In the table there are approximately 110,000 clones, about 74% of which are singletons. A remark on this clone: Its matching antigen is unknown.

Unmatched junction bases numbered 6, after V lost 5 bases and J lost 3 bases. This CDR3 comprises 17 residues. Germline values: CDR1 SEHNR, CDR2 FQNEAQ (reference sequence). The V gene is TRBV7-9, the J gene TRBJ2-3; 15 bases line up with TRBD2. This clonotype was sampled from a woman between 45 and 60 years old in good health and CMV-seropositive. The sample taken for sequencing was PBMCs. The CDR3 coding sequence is TGTGCCAGCAGCACCGGACTAGCGGGGGGGCGGACAGATACGCAGTATTTT. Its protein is CASSTGLAGGRTDTQYF.